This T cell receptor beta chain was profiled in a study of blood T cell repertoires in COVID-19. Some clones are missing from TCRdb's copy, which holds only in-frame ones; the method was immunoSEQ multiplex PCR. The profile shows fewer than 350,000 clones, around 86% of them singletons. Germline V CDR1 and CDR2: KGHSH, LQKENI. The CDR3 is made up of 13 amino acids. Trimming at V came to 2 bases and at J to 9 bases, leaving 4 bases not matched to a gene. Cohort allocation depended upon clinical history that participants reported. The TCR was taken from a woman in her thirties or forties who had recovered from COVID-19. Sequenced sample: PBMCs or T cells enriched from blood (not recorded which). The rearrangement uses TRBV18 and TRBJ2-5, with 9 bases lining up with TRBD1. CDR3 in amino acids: CASSPRTGDPQYF. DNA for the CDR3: TGTGCCAGCTCACCAAGGACAGGGGATCCCCAGTACTTC.